The rows below give T cell receptor beta chains drawn from one sample of a study of OX40 agonist ivuxolimab in advanced cancers. Measured with immunoSEQ multiplex PCR; TCRdb has only the in-frame clones, and not every one. This repertoire shows 65,000 to 80,000 clones, under 95% found once; its top ten account for roughly 9.6%. Here the sequenced sample was CD4+ or CD8+ T cells sorted from blood, taken in a trial of the OX40 agonist ivuxolimab. These receptors all come from an adult with an advanced solid tumor such as melanoma, head and neck, liver or kidney cancer. CDR3s include the opening cysteine and the closing phenylalanine or tryptophan. The order of the fields is D gene, clone size, J gene, V gene, CDR3 DNA, CDR3 protein. D genes are given only for firm matches. Not all rows give a size; the values are once, few, many and, for expanded clones, a class.

d_gene: TRBD2; abundance: -; j_gene: TRBJ2-1; v_gene: TRBV5-1; CDR3nt: TGCGCCAGCAGCTTGGGGGTTCTAGCGGAGTACAATGAGCAGTTCTTC; CDR3aa: CASSLGVLAEYNEQFF
d_gene: -; abundance: -; j_gene: TRBJ1-1; v_gene: TRBV19; CDR3nt: TGTGCCAGTAGTATAGGCGGGGCCACTGAAGCTTTCTTT; CDR3aa: CASSIGGATEAFF
d_gene: -; abundance: -; j_gene: TRBJ2-5; v_gene: TRBV11-2; CDR3nt: TGTGCCAGCAGCTTTGGGACTCAAGAGACCCAGTACTTC; CDR3aa: CASSFGTQETQYF
d_gene: -; abundance: -; j_gene: TRBJ2-7; v_gene: TRBV7-8; CDR3nt: TGTGCCAGCAGCTTATCTCGAAGTTACGAGCAGTACTTC; CDR3aa: CASSLSRSYEQYF
d_gene: -; abundance: -; j_gene: TRBJ1-1; v_gene: TRBV25-1; CDR3nt: TGTGCCAGCGGGGAGATGGACACTGAAGCTTTCTTT; CDR3aa: CASGEMDTEAFF
d_gene: -; abundance: -; j_gene: TRBJ2-3; v_gene: TRBV29-1; CDR3nt: TGCAGCGTTGGCGGGCTCGGGGGGCCAGATACGCAGTATTTT; CDR3aa: CSVGGLGGPDTQYF
d_gene: TRBD1; abundance: -; j_gene: TRBJ2-2; v_gene: TRBV6-5; CDR3nt: TGTGCCAGCAGTTACGGACAGGGGGACACCGGGGAGCTGTTTTTT; CDR3aa: CASSYGQGDTGELFF
d_gene: -; abundance: -; j_gene: TRBJ2-3; v_gene: TRBV6-5; CDR3nt: TGTGCCAGCAGTTTGAACGGGCCGAGCACAGATACGCAGTATTTT; CDR3aa: CASSLNGPSTDTQYF
d_gene: -; abundance: -; j_gene: TRBJ2-1; v_gene: TRBV4-3; CDR3nt: TGCGCCAGCAGCCAAGATTGGGCAGGGGTCCACAATGAGCAGTTCTTC; CDR3aa: CASSQDWAGVHNEQFF
d_gene: -; abundance: -; j_gene: TRBJ1-4; v_gene: TRBV25-1; CDR3nt: TGTGCCAGCAGTGGGCAGGGGACTAATGAAAAACTGTTTTTT; CDR3aa: CASSGQGTNEKLFF
d_gene: -; abundance: -; j_gene: TRBJ1-6; v_gene: TRBV2; CDR3nt: TGTGCCAGCAGTGTGAATCCCGGGGCGAATTCACCCCTCCACTTT; CDR3aa: CASSVNPGANSPLHF
d_gene: -; abundance: -; j_gene: TRBJ2-1; v_gene: TRBV9; CDR3nt: TGTGCCAGCAGCCAAAGCGGCATCAATGAGCAGTTCTTC; CDR3aa: CASSQSGINEQFF
d_gene: -; abundance: -; j_gene: TRBJ2-7; v_gene: TRBV6-6; CDR3nt: TGTGCCAGCAGTTACTCGTCGGTGAGCTCCTACGAGCAGTACTTC; CDR3aa: CASSYSSVSSYEQYF
d_gene: -; abundance: -; j_gene: TRBJ1-6; v_gene: TRBV10-2; CDR3nt: TGCGCCAGCAATTCCGATTATTCACCCCTCCACTTT; CDR3aa: CASNSDYSPLHF
d_gene: TRBD1; abundance: -; j_gene: TRBJ1-2; v_gene: TRBV25-1; CDR3nt: TGTGCCAGCAGTGATGGCACAGGGGTCTGGAACTATGGCTACACCTTC; CDR3aa: CASSDGTGVWNYGYTF
d_gene: -; abundance: -; j_gene: TRBJ2-5; v_gene: TRBV11-2; CDR3nt: TGTGCCAGCAGCTCTCCCGGGACCTACAACCGGGAGACCCAGTACTTC; CDR3aa: CASSSPGTYNRETQYF
d_gene: -; abundance: -; j_gene: TRBJ2-7; v_gene: TRBV9; CDR3nt: TGTGCCAGCAGCTCAGGAGGAGGGCCTAACGAGCAGTACTTC; CDR3aa: CASSSGGGPNEQYF
d_gene: TRBD2; abundance: -; j_gene: TRBJ2-7; v_gene: TRBV6-4; CDR3nt: TGTGCCAGCAGTCCCAGCGGGGGGGCTTCCTACGAGCAGTACTTC; CDR3aa: CASSPSGGASYEQYF
d_gene: -; abundance: -; j_gene: TRBJ2-7; v_gene: TRBV7-8; CDR3nt: TGTGCCAGCAGTCGTTATGCGGACTGGAGCTCCTACGAGCAGTACTTC; CDR3aa: CASSRYADWSSYEQYF
d_gene: -; abundance: -; j_gene: TRBJ2-7; v_gene: TRBV21-1; CDR3nt: TGTGCCAGCAGCAGCCCAGGTAGGAAGGCTGACGAGCAGTACTTC; CDR3aa: CASSSPGRKADEQYF
d_gene: -; abundance: -; j_gene: TRBJ1-1; v_gene: TRBV4-2; CDR3nt: TGTGCCAGCAGCCGAGACCAGGGCGGGACTGAAGCTTTCTTT; CDR3aa: CASSRDQGGTEAFF
d_gene: TRBD1; abundance: -; j_gene: TRBJ2-7; v_gene: TRBV19; CDR3nt: TGTGCCAGTAGTACCGGGACAGGGACCTACGAGCAGTACTTC; CDR3aa: CASSTGTGTYEQYF
d_gene: TRBD2; abundance: medium-sized; j_gene: TRBJ2-1; v_gene: TRBV7-6; CDR3nt: TGTGCCAGCAGCTTTCCGCTAGCGGGGGACAATGAGCAGTTCTTC; CDR3aa: CASSFPLAGDNEQFF
d_gene: -; abundance: once; j_gene: TRBJ2-2; v_gene: TRBV9; CDR3nt: TGTGCCAGCACCAACCCGGGACGGAGCACCGGGGAGCTGTTTTTT; CDR3aa: CASTNPGRSTGELFF
d_gene: TRBD2; abundance: -; j_gene: TRBJ2-7; v_gene: TRBV11-2; CDR3nt: TGTGCCAGCAGCTTAGAACTAGCGGGGAGTAACGAGCAGTACTTC; CDR3aa: CASSLELAGSNEQYF